This T cell receptor (beta chain) was captured in a study of blood T cell repertoires in COVID-19. Overall study context: COVID-19 samples from acute and convalescent phases originated in the United States, Italy and Spain. PBMCs, B-cell-depleted T cells, or T cells provided the cDNA or gDNA that made up the material.

Methods used by the authors: Estimation of nucleated cell counts relied on the amplification of reference gene primers. Clones were sequenced by immunoSEQ multiplex PCR, and TCRdb holds only the in-frame ones, with some missing. Clone size and V and J calls were adopted from that table, with D and trimming inferred from the DNA. The table lists over 45,000 clones, roughly 90% of them singletons. Germline V gives CDR1 LNHNV, CDR2 YYDKDF (reference sequence). V was pared by 0 bases and J by 1 base, with 10 bases between. The CDR3 has 16 residues. The clonotype originates from a man aged 55 to 70 with active COVID-19. J is TRBJ1-3 and V is TRBV15; D uncertain. The material sequenced was peripheral blood. CDR3 sequence: CATSRDSEGSGNTIYF. CDR3 coding DNA: TGTGCCACCAGCAGAGATAGCGAGGGATCTGGAAACACCATATATTTT. Filled out from reference TRBV15 and TRBJ1-3, the complete variable domain reads DAMVIQNPRYQVTQFGKPVTLSCSQTLNHNVMYWYQQKSSQAPKLLFHYYDKDFNNEADTPDNFQSRRPNTSFCFLDIRSPGLGDTAMYLCATSRDSEGSGNTIYFGEGSWLTVV.